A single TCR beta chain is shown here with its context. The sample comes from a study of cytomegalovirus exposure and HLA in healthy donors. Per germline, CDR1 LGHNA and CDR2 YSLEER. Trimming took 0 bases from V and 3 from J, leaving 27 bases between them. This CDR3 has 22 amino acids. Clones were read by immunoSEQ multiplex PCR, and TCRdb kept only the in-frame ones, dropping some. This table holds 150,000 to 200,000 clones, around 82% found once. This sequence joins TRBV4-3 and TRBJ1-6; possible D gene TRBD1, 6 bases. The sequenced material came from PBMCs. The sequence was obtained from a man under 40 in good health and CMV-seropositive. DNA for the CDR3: TGCGCCAGCAGCCAAGAGGTGGTTTGGGGACAAATCTCAGCTTACTATAATTCACCCCTCCACTTT. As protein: CASSQEVVWGQISAYYNSPLHF.